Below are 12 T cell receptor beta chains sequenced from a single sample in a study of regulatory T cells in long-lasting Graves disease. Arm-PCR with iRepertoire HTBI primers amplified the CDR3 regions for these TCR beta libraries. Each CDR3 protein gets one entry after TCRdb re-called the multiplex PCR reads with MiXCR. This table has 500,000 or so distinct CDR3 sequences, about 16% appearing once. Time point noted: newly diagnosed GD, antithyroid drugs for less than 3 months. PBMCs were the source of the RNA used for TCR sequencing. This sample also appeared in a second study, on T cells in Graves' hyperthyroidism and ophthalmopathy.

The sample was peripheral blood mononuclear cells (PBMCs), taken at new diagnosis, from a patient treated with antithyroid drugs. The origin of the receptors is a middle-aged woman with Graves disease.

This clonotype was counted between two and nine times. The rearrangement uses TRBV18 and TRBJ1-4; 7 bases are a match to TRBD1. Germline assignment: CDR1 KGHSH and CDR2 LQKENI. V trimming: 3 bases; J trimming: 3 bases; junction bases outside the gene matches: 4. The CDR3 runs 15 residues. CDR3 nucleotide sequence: TGTGCCAGCTCACCGTTGGGACAGCCTAATGAAAAACTGTTTTTT. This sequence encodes CASSPLGQPNEKLFF.

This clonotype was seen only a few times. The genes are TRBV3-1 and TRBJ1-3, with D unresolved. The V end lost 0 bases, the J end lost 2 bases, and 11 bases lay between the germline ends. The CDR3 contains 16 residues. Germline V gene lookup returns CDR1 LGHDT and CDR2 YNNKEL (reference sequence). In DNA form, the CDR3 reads TGTGCCAGCAGCCAAGAATGGTCTCAAACTGGAAACACCATATATTTT. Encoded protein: CASSQEWSQTGNTIYF.

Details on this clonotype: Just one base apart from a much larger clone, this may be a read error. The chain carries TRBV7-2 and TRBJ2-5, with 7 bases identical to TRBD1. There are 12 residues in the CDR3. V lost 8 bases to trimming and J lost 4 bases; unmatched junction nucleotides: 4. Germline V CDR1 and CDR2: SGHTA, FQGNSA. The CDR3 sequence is CASQGGGETQYF. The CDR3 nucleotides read TGTGCCAGCCAAGGGGGCGGAGAGACCCAGTACTTC.

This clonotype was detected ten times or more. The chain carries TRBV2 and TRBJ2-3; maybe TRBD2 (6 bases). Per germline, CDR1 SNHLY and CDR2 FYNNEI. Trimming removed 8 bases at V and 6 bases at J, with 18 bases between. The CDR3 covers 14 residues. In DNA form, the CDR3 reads TGTGCCAGCTCTCGGGGCCCTGGGGGGGATACGCAGTATTTT. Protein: CASSRGPGGDTQYF.

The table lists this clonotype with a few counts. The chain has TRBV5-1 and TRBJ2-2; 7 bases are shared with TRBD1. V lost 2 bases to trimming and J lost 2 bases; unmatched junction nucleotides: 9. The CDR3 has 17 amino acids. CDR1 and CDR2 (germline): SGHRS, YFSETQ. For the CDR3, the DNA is TGCGCCAGCAGCTTTGGTCGACAGGGTCTTAACACCGGGGAGCTGTTTTTT. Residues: CASSFGRQGLNTGELFF.

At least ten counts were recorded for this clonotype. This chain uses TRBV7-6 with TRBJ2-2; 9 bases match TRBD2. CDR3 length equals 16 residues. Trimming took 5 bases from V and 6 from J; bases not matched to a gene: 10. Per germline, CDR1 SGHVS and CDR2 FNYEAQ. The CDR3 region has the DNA TGTGCCAGCAGCCTCTCCGGTAGCGGGGGTTCCGGGGAGCTGTTTTTT. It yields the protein CASSLSGSGGSGELFF.

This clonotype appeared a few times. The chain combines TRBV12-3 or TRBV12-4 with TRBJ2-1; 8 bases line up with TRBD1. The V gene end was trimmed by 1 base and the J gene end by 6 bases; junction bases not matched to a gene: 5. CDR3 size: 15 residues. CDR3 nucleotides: TGTGCCAGCAGTTTAGGTCAGGGGGCCTTCAATGAGCAGTTCTTC. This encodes CASSLGQGAFNEQFF.

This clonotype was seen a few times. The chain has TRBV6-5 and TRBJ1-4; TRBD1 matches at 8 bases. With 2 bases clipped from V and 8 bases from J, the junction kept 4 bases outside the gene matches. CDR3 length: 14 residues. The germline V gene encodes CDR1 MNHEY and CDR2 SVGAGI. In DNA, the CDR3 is TGTGCCAGCAGTTACGGACAGGGACGAGAAAAACTGTTTTTT. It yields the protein CASSYGQGREKLFF.

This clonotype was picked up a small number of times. The CDR3 bases are TGTGCCAGCTTCGTGGTAAACAATGAGCAGTTCTTC. Translation: CASFVVNNEQFF. The gene calls are TRBV6-1 and TRBJ2-1; D uncertain. The CDR3 totals 12 residues. Germline-derived CDR1 and CDR2 are MNHNS and SASEGT. The V end lost 8 bases, the J end lost 5 bases, and 10 bases lay between the germline ends.

This CDR3 is CARPPTSGGTGELFF. The CDR3, as DNA: TGTGCCAGACCACCGACTAGCGGGGGGACCGGGGAGCTGTTTTTT. The V gene is TRBV30, the J gene TRBJ2-2; 13 nucleotides line up with TRBD2. The CDR3 is 15 amino acids. V was clipped by 8 bases and J by 5 bases; unmatched bases: 8. From germline, CDR1 is GTSNPN and CDR2 SVGIG (reference sequence).

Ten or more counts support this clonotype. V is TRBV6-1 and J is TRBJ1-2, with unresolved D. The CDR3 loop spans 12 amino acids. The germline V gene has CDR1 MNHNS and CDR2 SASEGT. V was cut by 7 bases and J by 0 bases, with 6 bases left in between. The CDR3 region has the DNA TGTGCCAGCACTATAGCTAACTATGGCTACACCTTC. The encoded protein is CASTIANYGYTF.

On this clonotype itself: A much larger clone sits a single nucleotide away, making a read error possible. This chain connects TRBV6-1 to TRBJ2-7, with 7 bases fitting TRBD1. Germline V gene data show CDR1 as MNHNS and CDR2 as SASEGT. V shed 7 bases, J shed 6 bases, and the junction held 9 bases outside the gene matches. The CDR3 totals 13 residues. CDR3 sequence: CASKDRVWTEQYF. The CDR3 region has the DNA TGTGCCAGCAAAGACAGGGTTTGGACCGAGCAGTACTTC.